This is a list of T cell receptor beta chains from one sample in a study of T cell responses to AZD1222 COVID-19 vaccine. Generated by immunoSEQ multiplex PCR, the TCRdb table keeps only in-frame clones and is missing some. The table includes some 130,000 clones, 90% to 95% detected once. This material consisted of peripheral blood, taken on day 0 of AZD1222 vaccination. The source of these receptors is an adult in good health. Both conserved end residues are part of each CDR3. The D gene is left open where the match is weak. Clone sizes are given selectively: once, few, many, or a class where the clone is expanded.

clone_size	v_call	d_call	j_call	cdr3_nt	cdr3_aa
once	TRBV7-2	NA	TRBJ1-2	TGTGCCCGCCGGACGGGACTCTATGGCTACACCTTC	CARRTGLYGYTF
NA	TRBV4-1	TRBD2	TRBJ2-5	TGCGCCAGCTCGGCAGCGGGAGGCTCAGGGACCCAGTACTTC	CASSAAGGSGTQYF
NA	TRBV5-5	TRBD1	TRBJ1-3	TGTGCCAGCAGCTTGTTATCCAGGGGGACAAACACCATATATTTT	CASSLLSRGTNTIYF
NA	TRBV7-9	TRBD1	TRBJ2-7	TGTGCCAGCAGCCCCCCCCGACAGGGGGCAATGGGCGAGCAGTACTTC	CASSPPRQGAMGEQYF
NA	TRBV2	NA	TRBJ2-5	TGTGCCAGCAGTGGGAATTTAGAAGAGACCCAGTACTTC	CASSGNLEETQYF
NA	TRBV6-5	NA	TRBJ1-1	TGTGCCAGCAGTTACTCTGAGGGAACTGAAGCTTTCTTT	CASSYSEGTEAFF
NA	TRBV7-9	NA	TRBJ1-2	TGTGCCAGCAGCTCCCCCGAGGATCACTATGGCTACACCTTC	CASSSPEDHYGYTF
NA	TRBV6-5	TRBD2	TRBJ2-5	TGTGCCACAACGACTAGCGGGAGTTCGAAGACCCAGTACTTC	CATTTSGSSKTQYF
NA	TRBV19	NA	TRBJ1-4	TGTGCCAGCTGGGGACGGCGAACTAATGAAAAACTGTTTTTT	CASWGRRTNEKLFF
NA	TRBV21-1	NA	TRBJ1-1	TGTGCCAGCAGCAAAGGACAGGAGGATCGGGCCAACACTGAAGCTTTCTTT	CASSKGQEDRANTEAFF
NA	TRBV4-1	NA	TRBJ1-5	TGCGCCAGCAGCCAAGATCAGTGGGGGCCCCCGGAGGCCCAGCATTTT	CASSQDQWGPPEAQHF
NA	TRBV27	NA	TRBJ1-2	TGTGCCAGCAGTTCAATGTCCCGGGCATCGGGTGGCTACACCTTC	CASSSMSRASGGYTF
NA	TRBV5-1	NA	TRBJ1-2	TGCGCCAGTCCGACAGGCCTCCCTTATGGCTACACCTTC	CASPTGLPYGYTF
few	TRBV6-6	TRBD2	TRBJ2-2	TGTGCCAGCAGTGGACTAGCCGTCACCGGGGAGCTGTTTTTT	CASSGLAVTGELFF
NA	TRBV7-9	NA	TRBJ1-1	TGTGCCAGCTTTAGAGTTAGGGCAATGAACACTGAAGCTTTCTTT	CASFRVRAMNTEAFF
NA	TRBV5-4	TRBD1	TRBJ2-2	TGTGCCAGCAGCTTAGATTACAGGGGACGCACCGGGGAGCTGTTTTTT	CASSLDYRGRTGELFF
NA	TRBV29-1	TRBD2	TRBJ2-1	TGCAGCACTGGATTTGTTTTAGGACTAGCGGCGTGGGATGAGCAGTTCTTC	CSTGFVLGLAAWDEQFF
NA	TRBV15	TRBD2	TRBJ2-7	TGTGCCACCAGCCCTAGCGGTTACGAGCAGTACTTC	CATSPSGYEQYF
NA	TRBV7-9	TRBD1	TRBJ2-1	TGTGCCAGCAGCTCAGGGGGAAACAATGAGCAGTTCTTC	CASSSGGNNEQFF
once	TRBV6-5	TRBD1	TRBJ1-1	TGTGCCAGCTTTGATCAGGGGGCCTCTGAAGCTTTCTTT	CASFDQGASEAFF
NA	TRBV14	TRBD2	TRBJ2-1	TGTGCCAGCAGCCACAGACTAGCGAACGTCTACAATGAGCAGTTCTTC	CASSHRLANVYNEQFF
NA	TRBV10-2	TRBD1	TRBJ1-3	TGCGCCAGCAGGGGGACAGGGTACTCTGGAAACACCATATATTTT	CASRGTGYSGNTIYF
NA	TRBV5-1	TRBD1	TRBJ1-3	TGCGCCAGCAGCTCCGTACAGGGGGCCGACGGAAACACCATATATTTT	CASSSVQGADGNTIYF
NA	TRBV27	NA	TRBJ1-2	TGTGCCAGCAGGACCACGAGGGGATCTGGCTACACCTTC	CASRTTRGSGYTF
NA	TRBV7-9	NA	TRBJ2-3	TGTGCCAGCAGCTTCAGCCGCTTAGGAGATACGCAGTATTTT	CASSFSRLGDTQYF
once	TRBV18	NA	TRBJ2-1	TGTGCCAGCTCACCGTTATCCGCCCAGGGGCACGTTATCGATGAGCAGTTCTTC	CASSPLSAQGHVIDEQFF
NA	TRBV5-4	TRBD1	TRBJ1-2	TGTGCCAGCAGGTCGGGACAGGGGTATGGCTACACCTTC	CASRSGQGYGYTF
NA	TRBV24-1	TRBD1	TRBJ2-3	TGTGCCACCAGTGATTTGCGAGGGGGAAGGGGGCAGGGGAGCACAGATACGCAGTATTTT	CATSDLRGGRGQGSTDTQYF
NA	TRBV2	NA	TRBJ1-1	TGTGCCAGCAGCCTTAACACTGAAGCTTTCTTT	CASSLNTEAFF
NA	TRBV2	TRBD1	TRBJ1-5	TGTGCCAGCGCCCTAGGTCAGGGGGGTCAGCCCCAGCATTTT	CASALGQGGQPQHF
NA	TRBV9	TRBD2	TRBJ2-7	TGTGCCAGCAGCGTAGTTGCAGCGGGAGGGTACGAGCAGTACTTC	CASSVVAAGGYEQYF
NA	TRBV5-6	NA	TRBJ2-3	TGTGCCAGCAGCTTAAAATTCGGTTGGATCACAGATACGCAGTATTTT	CASSLKFGWITDTQYF
NA	TRBV3-1/TRBV3-2	NA	TRBJ2-5	TGTGCCAGCAGCCTCCCGGGGGCGGAGACCCAGTACTTC	CASSLPGAETQYF
once	TRBV24-1	TRBD2	TRBJ2-1	TGTGCCACCAGTGATGGCCTAGCGGGAGACCAGCAGTTCTTC	CATSDGLAGDQQFF
NA	TRBV25-1	NA	TRBJ2-2	TGTGCCAGCAGTTCAGCGCCGCCCGGGGAGCTGTTTTTT	CASSSAPPGELFF
NA	TRBV5-1	NA	TRBJ2-1	TGCGCCAGCAGCTTGTACCGGAGCTCCTACAATGAGCAGTTCTTC	CASSLYRSSYNEQFF
NA	TRBV9	TRBD2	TRBJ2-1	TGTGCCAGCAGCCCCGCCTGGGAGCGGGAGAATGAGCAGTTCTTC	CASSPAWERENEQFF
NA	TRBV4-2	NA	TRBJ1-5	TGTGCCAGCAGCCAAGAAGGTCTGGGGTTTAGTCAGCCCCAGCATTTT	CASSQEGLGFSQPQHF
NA	TRBV6-5	NA	TRBJ1-6	TGTGCCAGCAGGGAGACAGAAGCTACGAATTCACCCCTCCACTTT	CASRETEATNSPLHF
NA	TRBV27	NA	TRBJ1-1	TGTGCCAGCGGAGTCACTGAAGCTTTCTTT	CASGVTEAFF
NA	TRBV4-1	NA	TRBJ1-2	TGCGCCAGCAGCCCCCTTCCTTTGGGGAGATCATGGCTCTACACCTTC	CASSPLPLGRSWLYTF
NA	TRBV7-3	NA	TRBJ2-3	TGTGCCAGCAGTCCGGGGGCGGATACGCAGTATTTT	CASSPGADTQYF
NA	TRBV27	NA	TRBJ2-7	TGTGCCAGCAGTGCACAGGGCTACGAGCAGTACTTC	CASSAQGYEQYF
NA	TRBV6-4	NA	TRBJ1-5	TGTGCCAGCAGCCAAAACGGCGGGTTTGGTCAGCCCCAGCATTTT	CASSQNGGFGQPQHF
NA	TRBV27	TRBD2	TRBJ2-1	TGTGCCAGCAGTTCGGGACTAGCGGGAGGTGGGCACAATGAGCAGTTCTTC	CASSSGLAGGGHNEQFF
NA	TRBV12-3/TRBV12-4	NA	TRBJ2-7	TGTGCCAGCAGTTTAGGCCTCTACGAGCAGTACTTC	CASSLGLYEQYF
NA	TRBV30	NA	TRBJ2-2	TGTGCCTGGAGTTCCAGCAGTCACGGGGAGCTGTTTTTT	CAWSSSSHGELFF
NA	TRBV27	NA	TRBJ1-2	TGTGCCAGCAGTTTAGCAGGGAGTGATGGCTACACCTTC	CASSLAGSDGYTF
few	TRBV5-4	NA	TRBJ2-7	TGTGCCAGCAGCTTTGCAGGGACCTACGAGCAGTACTTC	CASSFAGTYEQYF
NA	TRBV24-1	NA	TRBJ1-5	TGTGCCACCAGTGCCAAGACGCACAGCCTATTCCAGCCCCAGCATTTT	CATSAKTHSLFQPQHF
NA	TRBV11-2	NA	TRBJ2-7	TGTGCCAGCAGCTTAGATCTGGGGACCAACTACGAGCAGTACTTC	CASSLDLGTNYEQYF
NA	TRBV9	TRBD2	TRBJ2-1	TGTGCCAGCAGCGTAGACGCGATGGGACTAGCGGGAGTTGTGGGTGGCAATGAGCAGTTCTTC	CASSVDAMGLAGVVGGNEQFF
NA	TRBV7-9	NA	TRBJ2-7	TGTGCCAGCAGCTGGACGGGAAAAGCCTACGAGCAGTACTTC	CASSWTGKAYEQYF
NA	TRBV24-1	NA	TRBJ1-4	TGTGCCACCAGTGATGCCGAGGAAAAACTGTTTTTT	CATSDAEEKLFF
NA	TRBV10-3	NA	TRBJ1-6	TGTGCCATCAGTGACCCCCGAAATTCACCCCTCCACTTT	CAISDPRNSPLHF